One sample yielded the 32 T cell receptor beta chains listed below, sequenced in a study of cytomegalovirus exposure and HLA in healthy donors. PCR employed 60 Vbeta and 13 Jbeta primers. Method: immunoSEQ multiplex PCR; TCRdb's copy keeps in-frame clones and lacks some. The table includes 200,000 to 250,000 clones, about two thirds detected once. Source material: PBMCs. The receptors derive from a man aged 35 to 55 in good health and CMV-seropositive.

The V gene is TRBV5-6, the J gene TRBJ2-7; TRBD2 aligns across 8 bases. Trimming cost V 3 bases and J 6 bases; bases outside gene matches: 8. CDR1 and CDR2 (germline): SGHDT, YYEEEE. The CDR3 loop spans 14 amino acids. The DNA for the CDR3 is TGTGCCAGCAGCTCCCGCTACGGACTAGCCGAGCAGTACTTC. It yields the protein CASSSRYGLAEQYF.

The V and J genes are TRBV10-3 and TRBJ1-1; the D is unclear. Looked up from germline, CDR1 is ENHRY and CDR2 is SYGVKD. This CDR3 has 13 amino acids. With 5 bases removed from V and 0 bases from J, the gap between germline ends came to 7 bases. CDR3 sequence: CAISPGLNTEAFF. As DNA, the CDR3 is TGTGCCATCAGTCCAGGATTGAACACTGAAGCTTTCTTT.

The V call is TRBV5-4, the J call TRBJ2-7, with TRBD2 matching 8 bases. The CDR3 length is 14 residues. The germline V gene encodes CDR1 SGHNT and CDR2 YYREEE (reference sequence). The V gene end was trimmed by 0 bases and the J gene end by 7 bases; junction bases not matched to a gene: 6. CDR3 sequence (DNA): TGTGCCAGCAGCTTGGCCGGGGGGGCTTATGAGCAGTACTTC. It translates to CASSLAGGAYEQYF.

This clone was detected only a few times. This chain connects TRBV27 to TRBJ2-1, with 10 bases matching TRBD2. Germline values: CDR1 MNHEY, CDR2 SMNVEV (reference sequence). The CDR3 has 16 residues. J lost 6 bases, V lost 5 bases, and 10 bases had no gene match. CDR3 sequence: CASSIRAGGPSNEQFF. In DNA form, the CDR3 reads TGTGCCAGCAGTATCCGAGCGGGGGGGCCGTCCAATGAGCAGTTCTTC.

This chain joins TRBV19 and TRBJ1-5; D not resolved. The CDR3 totals 12 residues. CDR1 and CDR2 (germline): LNHDA, SQIVND (reference sequence). V was shortened by 6 bases and J by 7 bases, with 10 bases between the two germline ends. The CDR3 nucleotides read TGTGCCAGTAGCCCAACGGGACAGCCCCAGCATTTT. As protein: CASSPTGQPQHF.

In its sample, this clone was seen once. The chain recombines TRBV6-5 with TRBJ1-2; D perhaps matches TRBD1 (5 bases). CDR1 MNHEY and CDR2 SVGAGI come from the germline V gene. Trimming cost V 4 bases and J 7 bases, with 16 bases left between them. This CDR3 region has 14 residues. The CDR3 sequence: CASSSSGGKSGYTF. In DNA, the CDR3 is TGTGCCAGCAGTTCCTCGGGGGGTAAAAGTGGCTACACCTTC.

This chain uses TRBV7-3 with TRBJ2-3; the match to TRBD2 covers 14 bases. The germline V gene has CDR1 SGHTA and CDR2 FQGTGA. V was clipped by 6 bases and J by 0 bases; unmatched bases: 11. The CDR3 is 19 residues long. CDR3 DNA: TGTGCCAGCAGTCCAGGACTAGCGGGGGGATCTCTTAGCACAGATACGCAGTATTTT. Translated: CASSPGLAGGSLSTDTQYF.

The V and J genes are TRBV2 and TRBJ1-4; D not certain. Trimming left V 6 bases short and J 3 bases short, with 11 bases between. From germline, CDR1 is SNHLY and CDR2 FYNNEI. The CDR3 runs 14 residues. The CDR3 bases are TGTGCCAGCAGATCCTCCGAGGCTAATGAAAAACTGTTTTTT. This codes for CASRSSEANEKLFF.

In nucleotides, the CDR3 is TGTGCCAGCAGGCAGTCGGGGGAAGTGCTTTCTGGCTACACCTTC. It codes for CASRQSGEVLSGYTF. The chain joins TRBV28 to TRBJ1-2, with D perhaps TRBD1 (5 bases). Germline lookup yields CDR1 MDHEN and CDR2 SYDVKM. The CDR3 is made up of 15 amino acids. Trimming stripped 6 bases from V and 7 bases from J, with 21 bases between.

The sample holds one count of this clone. The chain is built from TRBV11-2 and TRBJ2-3, with TRBD2 matching over 15 bases. Germline CDR1 is SGHAT and CDR2 is FQNNGV. V dropped 5 bases and J dropped 2; count of bases not matched to a gene: 5. CDR3 length: 17 amino acids. The DNA of the CDR3 is TGTGCCAGCAGCGTAGGGACTAGCGGGGGGTCCACAGATACGCAGTATTTT. Protein product: CASSVGTSGGSTDTQYF.

This chain joins TRBV5-4 and TRBJ1-2; 7 bases fit TRBD1. The CDR3 covers 16 residues. Germline CDR1 reads SGHNT; CDR2 reads YYREEE (reference sequence). Trimming cost V 0 bases and J 4 bases; bases outside gene matches: 9. The CDR3 bases are TGTGCCAGCAGCTTGGGCGCGGGACAGTCTACCTATGGCTACACCTTC. It yields the protein CASSLGAGQSTYGYTF.

The chain links TRBV7-9 to TRBJ2-3; the match to TRBD2 covers 11 bases. The CDR3 is made up of 16 amino acids. V shed 5 bases, J shed 4 bases, and the junction held 8 bases outside the gene matches. The germline gives CDR1 SEHNR, CDR2 FQNEAQ (reference sequence). In DNA form, the CDR3 reads TGTGCCAGCAGCCCGAGACTAGCGGGGTCGTCAGATACGCAGTATTTT. Translation gives CASSPRLAGSSDTQYF.

This clone is a singleton in its sample. This chain uses TRBV10-2 with TRBJ2-1, with TRBD2 identical over 9 bases. CDR1 and CDR2 from the germline V gene are WSHSY and SAAADI. This CDR3 has 12 residues. V shed 8 bases, J shed 10 bases, and the junction held 6 bases outside the gene matches. In DNA form, the CDR3 reads TGCGCCAGCGGCGGGGGGGCAGGCGAGCAGTTCTTC. As protein: CASGGGAGEQFF.

This chain connects TRBV6-6 to TRBJ1-2; the D gene is possibly TRBD1 (5 bases). V shed 0 bases and J shed 3 bases, with 8 bases lying between them. CDR3 size: 14 residues. Germline V CDR1 and CDR2: MNHNY, SVGAGI (reference sequence). CDR3 DNA: TGTGCCAGCAGTTACTCGACAGATTACTATGGCTACACCTTC. Encoded protein: CASSYSTDYYGYTF.

This clone appeared a single time. The CDR3 region is CASSQGRNTIYF. In DNA, the CDR3 is TGTGCCAGCAGCCAGGGGCGAAACACCATATATTTT. The gene calls are TRBV25-1 and TRBJ1-3; possible D gene TRBD1, 6 bases. The CDR3 sequence is 12 residues long. CDR1 and CDR2 from the germline V gene are MGHDK and SYGVNS. Trimming stripped 6 bases from V and 5 bases from J, with 8 bases between.

The rearrangement links TRBV11-2 to TRBJ2-3; 8 nucleotides line up with TRBD2. Looked up from germline, CDR1 is SGHAT and CDR2 is FQNNGV. The V and J ends lost 3 bases and 2 bases, in that order; junction bases with no gene match: 1. The CDR3 runs 14 residues. The CDR3 coding sequence is TGTGCCAGCAGCTTTAGCGGGGACACAGATACGCAGTATTTT. This encodes CASSFSGDTDTQYF.

This clone appeared a single time. The rearrangement uses TRBV6-6 and TRBJ2-3, with D uncertain. V was trimmed by 7 bases and J by 4 bases, leaving 12 bases between them. The CDR3 sequence is 13 residues long. The V gene's germline CDR1 is MNHNY and CDR2 SVGAGI (reference sequence). CDR3 protein: CASTKRSPDTQYF. In DNA, the CDR3 is TGTGCCAGCACAAAAAGGAGTCCAGATACGCAGTATTTT.

This clone showed up just a few times. This chain joins TRBV18 and TRBJ2-3; 11 bases are shared with TRBD1. This CDR3 has 15 residues. J gave up 3 bases and V 2 bases, and 1 base lay outside the gene matches. Germline V CDR1 and CDR2: KGHSH, LQKENI. The CDR3 bases are TGTGCCAGCTCACCATGGGACAGGGGGACAGATACGCAGTATTTT. This translates into CASSPWDRGTDTQYF.

J is TRBJ2-7 and V is TRBV5-4, with 9 positions matching TRBD1. The CDR3 is made up of 15 amino acids. CDR1 and CDR2 from the germline V gene are SGHNT and YYREEE (reference sequence). Trimming removed 4 bases from V and 3 bases from J; junction bases left unmatched: 8. This chain's CDR3 is CASSPDRGRIYEQYF. CDR3 sequence (DNA): TGTGCCAGCAGCCCGGACAGGGGAAGAATCTACGAGCAGTACTTC.

This chain joins TRBV7-8 and TRBJ1-6; the D gene is possibly TRBD1 (6 bases). Trimming left V 6 bases short and J 4 bases short, with 19 bases between. CDR1 and CDR2 (germline): SGHVS, FQNEAQ. The CDR3 loop spans 17 amino acids. In nucleotides, the CDR3 is TGTGCCAGCAGTCCCACCCATCTGACAGGTTATAATTCACCCCTCCACTTT. Protein product: CASSPTHLTGYNSPLHF.

This clone was counted once. J is TRBJ2-1 and V is TRBV19; 7 positions agree with TRBD1. The CDR3 runs to 15 residues. Germline CDR1 LNHDA, CDR2 SQIVND (reference sequence). Germline trimming cut 3 bases from V and 5 bases from J; bases unmatched to any gene: 7. CDR3 amino acids: CASSIGKGAHNEQFF. In DNA form, the CDR3 reads TGTGCCAGTAGTATCGGAAAGGGGGCCCACAATGAGCAGTTCTTC.

A note on this clone: As the CDR3 is not closed by the conserved phenylalanine or tryptophan, this likely results from a read error. The gene calls are TRBV29-1 and TRBJ2-3; the D gene is possibly TRBD1 (5 bases). The CDR3 totals 13 residues. Looked up from germline, CDR1 is SQVTM and CDR2 is ANQGSEA. The CDR3 nucleotides read TGCAGCGTCGTTCCTCAGGGCACAAATACGCAGTATCTT. Protein product: CSVVPQGTNTQYL.

The V gene is TRBV2, the J gene TRBJ2-7; D is perhaps TRBD1 (5 bases). V lost 7 bases to trimming and J lost 3 bases, with 13 bases between them. CDR3 length: 13 amino acids. Germline loops: CDR1 SNHLY, CDR2 FYNNEI. The CDR3 coding sequence is TGTGCCAGCATGGGCAGGGCCGACTACGAGCAGTACTTC. This gives the protein CASMGRADYEQYF.

This chain connects TRBV5-6 to TRBJ2-7, with 8 bases aligning to TRBD2. Germline V gene lookup returns CDR1 SGHDT and CDR2 YYEEEE. There are 13 residues in the CDR3. V shed 2 bases and J 7 bases; nucleotides not matched to a gene: 5. This CDR3 reads CASSLPAGGEQYF. The CDR3 region has the DNA TGTGCCAGCAGCTTACCGGCGGGGGGAGAGCAGTACTTC.

CDR3 coding DNA: TGCGCCAGCAGCTCGGGACTATACCCTACCCTAGACACAGATACGCAGTATTTT. Protein: CASSSGLYPTLDTDTQYF. The chain employs TRBV5-1 and TRBJ2-3; 7 bases line up with TRBD2. Germline V gene sequence: CDR1 SGHRS, CDR2 YFSETQ. The CDR3 has 18 amino acids. With V trimmed by 3 bases and J by 2 bases, 15 bases remained unmatched.

The DNA of the CDR3 is TGTGCCACCCACCCCGGGACAGCCTCTCCCTACACCTTC. Translated: CATHPGTASPYTF. V and J are TRBV6-5 and TRBJ1-2; 7 bases are shared with TRBD1. The CDR3 runs to 13 residues. The V segment lost 10 bases and the J segment 10 bases; nucleotides outside the gene matches: 15. Germline V gene lookup returns CDR1 MNHEY and CDR2 SVGAGI.

The chain is built from TRBV7-8 and TRBJ1-5; 9 bases match TRBD1. The ends lost 1 base at V and 9 bases at J; junction bases unmatched: 7. The CDR3 covers 15 residues. CDR1 is SGHVS and CDR2 is FQNEAQ in the germline V gene. CDR3 region: CASSLGGQGVRPQHF. DNA of the CDR3: TGTGCCAGCAGCTTAGGGGGACAGGGTGTGCGGCCCCAGCATTTT.

V is TRBV6-4 and J is TRBJ1-6; TRBD1 matches 7 bases. The trim removed 6 bases at V and 10 bases at J, leaving 12 bases unmatched. The CDR3 covers 15 residues. Germline loops: CDR1 MRHNA, CDR2 SNTAGT. CDR3 region: CASRITGTVGSPLHF. The CDR3 nucleotides read TGTGCCAGCAGAATTACCGGGACAGTGGGATCACCCCTCCACTTT.

The V and J genes are TRBV4-3 and TRBJ1-1; D remains unclear. CDR3 size: 15 residues. Trimming cost V 0 bases and J 2 bases, with 10 bases left between them. Germline CDR1 reads LGHNA; CDR2 reads YSLEER. The CDR3 sequence is CASSQDREGNTEAFF. The CDR3 nucleotides are TGCGCCAGCAGCCAAGATCGGGAGGGAAACACTGAAGCTTTCTTT.

This clone occurred a few times. This chain joins TRBV7-2 and TRBJ2-3, with 13 bases that match TRBD2. Germline V lookup: CDR1 SGHTA, CDR2 FQGNSA. V shed 5 bases, J shed 2 bases, and the junction held 4 bases outside the gene matches. This CDR3 has 16 amino acids. The CDR3 DNA is TGTGCCAGCAGCGCCGGGACTAGCGGGGCCACAGATACGCAGTATTTT. It codes for CASSAGTSGATDTQYF.

V is TRBV10-3 and J is TRBJ1-6, with D tentatively TRBD1 (5 bases). The V end lost 2 bases, the J end lost 7 bases, and 12 bases lay between the germline ends. The germline CDR1 and CDR2 sequences are ENHRY and SYGVKD. This CDR3 comprises 15 residues. CDR3 in DNA: TGTGCCATCAGTGAGGGAGCAGGGCAGAATTCACCCCTCCACTTT. It yields the protein CAISEGAGQNSPLHF.

This CDR3 is CATSRGAGATDTQYF. For the CDR3, the DNA is TGTGCCACCAGCAGGGGGGCCGGGGCCACAGATACGCAGTATTTT. The V gene is TRBV15, the J gene TRBJ2-3, with D tentatively TRBD1 (6 bases). The CDR3 runs to 15 residues. Germline assignment: CDR1 LNHNV and CDR2 YYDKDF (reference sequence). V was trimmed by 3 bases and J by 2 bases, leaving 12 bases between them.